Listed below are T cell receptor beta chains from one sample, sequenced in a study of response to subunit inactivated influenza vaccine. TCRdb reanalysed the RT-PCR reads using MiXCR and keeps one entry per CDR3 protein. The sample records over 150,000 distinct CDR3 sequences, about a tenth being singletons. The specimen was non-naive T cells sorted from PBMCs, collected on the day of vaccination. These receptors were taken from a man between 45 and 60 years old who received an inactivated influenza vaccine. Both conserved end residues are trimmed from each CDR3.

V	J	CDR3
TRBV5-1	TRBJ2-3	ASSLTPSTDTQY
TRBV10-3	TRBJ1-6	AIRTGSSYNSPLH
TRBV10-1	TRBJ2-3	ASSESGGLAGGDTQY
TRBV12-3/TRBV12-4	TRBJ1-1	ASSLQDVNTEAF
TRBV28	TRBJ2-1	ASSWGDRPYNEQF
TRBV6-2/TRBV6-3	TRBJ2-7	ASRKPGQSYEQY
TRBV7-6	TRBJ2-5	ASSFGHRETQY
TRBV30	TRBJ1-5	AWTDRGINQPQH
TRBV3-1	TRBJ2-5	ASSQGQGAFETQY
TRBV7-3	TRBJ1-6	ASSLQVSSPLH
TRBV14	TRBJ2-7	ASGGDFYEQY
TRBV29-1	TRBJ2-1	SAAIGTSGKYNEQF
TRBV5-1	TRBJ2-1	ASTDGGSGYNEQF
TRBV20-1	TRBJ1-2	FTGEGERGYT
TRBV7-2	TRBJ2-1	ASSLRGGYSYNEQF
TRBV19	TRBJ2-1	ASSIPLEVPQF
TRBV28	TRBJ2-7	ASSRRDEQY
TRBV15	TRBJ1-4	ATSRTAGKLF
TRBV5-4	TRBJ2-7	ASSPQGLPEQY
TRBV28	TRBJ1-6	ASRTFSGGRRALH
TRBV20-1	TRBJ2-7	SASGRMNEQY
TRBV3-1	TRBJ2-5	ASSQQWTSDPGETQY
TRBV25-1	TRBJ1-6	ASSDRTNSPLH
TRBV6-1	TRBJ2-7	ASNSGTGSYEQY
TRBV20-1	TRBJ1-5	SPGQGFNQPQH
TRBV5-1	TRBJ2-7	ASSLAGTSDEQY
TRBV20-1	TRBJ2-5	SARDLLLAGGQETQY
TRBV5-1	TRBJ2-3	ASSWGTTDTQY
TRBV2	TRBJ1-5	ASSVSWPQH
TRBV3-1	TRBJ2-6	ASSQALGGLGANVLT
TRBV10-3	TRBJ1-6	AISESMGARSPLH
TRBV25-1	TRBJ2-3	ASSGLAGGPSTDTQY
TRBV9	TRBJ2-7	ASSDGTDTSYEQY
TRBV27	TRBJ2-1	ASSLNFWDTYNEQF
TRBV7-8	TRBJ2-1	ASSNPGQGIVNEQF
TRBV6-5	TRBJ2-3	ASKGGADTQY
TRBV2	TRBJ1-6	ASSQQGVGPLH
TRBV28	TRBJ1-5	ASSPSTNQPQH
TRBV24-1	TRBJ1-5	ATTDSGQRREGNQPQH
TRBV12-3/TRBV12-4	TRBJ2-7	ASSLGEPREQY
TRBV29-1	TRBJ1-1	SVAETGMNTEAF
TRBV4-3	TRBJ2-3	ASSQFPAGTQY
TRBV29-1	TRBJ1-3	SVILGNTIY
TRBV4-2	TRBJ2-6	ASSQGLAGANVLT
TRBV15	TRBJ1-5	ATSRGNRFTYSNQPQH
TRBV20-1	TRBJ1-4	SARGDRGGEKLF
TRBV28	TRBJ2-1	ASSSIRGRGAVNEQF
TRBV5-1	TRBJ1-3	ASSDGVSGNTIY
TRBV30	TRBJ2-7	AWSVNSPNR
TRBV2	TRBJ2-2	ASRRAYRGFDTGELF
TRBV27	TRBJ2-7	ASSSILAGAPYEQY
TRBV6-5	TRBJ1-5	ASSYQVNQPQH
TRBV9	TRBJ2-5	ASSVGEETQY
TRBV30	TRBJ2-7	AWSGVGGGHEQY
TRBV6-4	TRBJ2-2	ASRRDSMNTGELF
TRBV20-1	TRBJ2-1	SAPWTSGRGGRYNEQF
TRBV12-3/TRBV12-4	TRBJ1-2	ATAPQFNYGYT
TRBV28	TRBJ2-2	ASTGGRGNTGELF
TRBV19	TRBJ2-3	ASSRVATDTQY
TRBV10-3	TRBJ2-5	ATLKGGGSTSETQY